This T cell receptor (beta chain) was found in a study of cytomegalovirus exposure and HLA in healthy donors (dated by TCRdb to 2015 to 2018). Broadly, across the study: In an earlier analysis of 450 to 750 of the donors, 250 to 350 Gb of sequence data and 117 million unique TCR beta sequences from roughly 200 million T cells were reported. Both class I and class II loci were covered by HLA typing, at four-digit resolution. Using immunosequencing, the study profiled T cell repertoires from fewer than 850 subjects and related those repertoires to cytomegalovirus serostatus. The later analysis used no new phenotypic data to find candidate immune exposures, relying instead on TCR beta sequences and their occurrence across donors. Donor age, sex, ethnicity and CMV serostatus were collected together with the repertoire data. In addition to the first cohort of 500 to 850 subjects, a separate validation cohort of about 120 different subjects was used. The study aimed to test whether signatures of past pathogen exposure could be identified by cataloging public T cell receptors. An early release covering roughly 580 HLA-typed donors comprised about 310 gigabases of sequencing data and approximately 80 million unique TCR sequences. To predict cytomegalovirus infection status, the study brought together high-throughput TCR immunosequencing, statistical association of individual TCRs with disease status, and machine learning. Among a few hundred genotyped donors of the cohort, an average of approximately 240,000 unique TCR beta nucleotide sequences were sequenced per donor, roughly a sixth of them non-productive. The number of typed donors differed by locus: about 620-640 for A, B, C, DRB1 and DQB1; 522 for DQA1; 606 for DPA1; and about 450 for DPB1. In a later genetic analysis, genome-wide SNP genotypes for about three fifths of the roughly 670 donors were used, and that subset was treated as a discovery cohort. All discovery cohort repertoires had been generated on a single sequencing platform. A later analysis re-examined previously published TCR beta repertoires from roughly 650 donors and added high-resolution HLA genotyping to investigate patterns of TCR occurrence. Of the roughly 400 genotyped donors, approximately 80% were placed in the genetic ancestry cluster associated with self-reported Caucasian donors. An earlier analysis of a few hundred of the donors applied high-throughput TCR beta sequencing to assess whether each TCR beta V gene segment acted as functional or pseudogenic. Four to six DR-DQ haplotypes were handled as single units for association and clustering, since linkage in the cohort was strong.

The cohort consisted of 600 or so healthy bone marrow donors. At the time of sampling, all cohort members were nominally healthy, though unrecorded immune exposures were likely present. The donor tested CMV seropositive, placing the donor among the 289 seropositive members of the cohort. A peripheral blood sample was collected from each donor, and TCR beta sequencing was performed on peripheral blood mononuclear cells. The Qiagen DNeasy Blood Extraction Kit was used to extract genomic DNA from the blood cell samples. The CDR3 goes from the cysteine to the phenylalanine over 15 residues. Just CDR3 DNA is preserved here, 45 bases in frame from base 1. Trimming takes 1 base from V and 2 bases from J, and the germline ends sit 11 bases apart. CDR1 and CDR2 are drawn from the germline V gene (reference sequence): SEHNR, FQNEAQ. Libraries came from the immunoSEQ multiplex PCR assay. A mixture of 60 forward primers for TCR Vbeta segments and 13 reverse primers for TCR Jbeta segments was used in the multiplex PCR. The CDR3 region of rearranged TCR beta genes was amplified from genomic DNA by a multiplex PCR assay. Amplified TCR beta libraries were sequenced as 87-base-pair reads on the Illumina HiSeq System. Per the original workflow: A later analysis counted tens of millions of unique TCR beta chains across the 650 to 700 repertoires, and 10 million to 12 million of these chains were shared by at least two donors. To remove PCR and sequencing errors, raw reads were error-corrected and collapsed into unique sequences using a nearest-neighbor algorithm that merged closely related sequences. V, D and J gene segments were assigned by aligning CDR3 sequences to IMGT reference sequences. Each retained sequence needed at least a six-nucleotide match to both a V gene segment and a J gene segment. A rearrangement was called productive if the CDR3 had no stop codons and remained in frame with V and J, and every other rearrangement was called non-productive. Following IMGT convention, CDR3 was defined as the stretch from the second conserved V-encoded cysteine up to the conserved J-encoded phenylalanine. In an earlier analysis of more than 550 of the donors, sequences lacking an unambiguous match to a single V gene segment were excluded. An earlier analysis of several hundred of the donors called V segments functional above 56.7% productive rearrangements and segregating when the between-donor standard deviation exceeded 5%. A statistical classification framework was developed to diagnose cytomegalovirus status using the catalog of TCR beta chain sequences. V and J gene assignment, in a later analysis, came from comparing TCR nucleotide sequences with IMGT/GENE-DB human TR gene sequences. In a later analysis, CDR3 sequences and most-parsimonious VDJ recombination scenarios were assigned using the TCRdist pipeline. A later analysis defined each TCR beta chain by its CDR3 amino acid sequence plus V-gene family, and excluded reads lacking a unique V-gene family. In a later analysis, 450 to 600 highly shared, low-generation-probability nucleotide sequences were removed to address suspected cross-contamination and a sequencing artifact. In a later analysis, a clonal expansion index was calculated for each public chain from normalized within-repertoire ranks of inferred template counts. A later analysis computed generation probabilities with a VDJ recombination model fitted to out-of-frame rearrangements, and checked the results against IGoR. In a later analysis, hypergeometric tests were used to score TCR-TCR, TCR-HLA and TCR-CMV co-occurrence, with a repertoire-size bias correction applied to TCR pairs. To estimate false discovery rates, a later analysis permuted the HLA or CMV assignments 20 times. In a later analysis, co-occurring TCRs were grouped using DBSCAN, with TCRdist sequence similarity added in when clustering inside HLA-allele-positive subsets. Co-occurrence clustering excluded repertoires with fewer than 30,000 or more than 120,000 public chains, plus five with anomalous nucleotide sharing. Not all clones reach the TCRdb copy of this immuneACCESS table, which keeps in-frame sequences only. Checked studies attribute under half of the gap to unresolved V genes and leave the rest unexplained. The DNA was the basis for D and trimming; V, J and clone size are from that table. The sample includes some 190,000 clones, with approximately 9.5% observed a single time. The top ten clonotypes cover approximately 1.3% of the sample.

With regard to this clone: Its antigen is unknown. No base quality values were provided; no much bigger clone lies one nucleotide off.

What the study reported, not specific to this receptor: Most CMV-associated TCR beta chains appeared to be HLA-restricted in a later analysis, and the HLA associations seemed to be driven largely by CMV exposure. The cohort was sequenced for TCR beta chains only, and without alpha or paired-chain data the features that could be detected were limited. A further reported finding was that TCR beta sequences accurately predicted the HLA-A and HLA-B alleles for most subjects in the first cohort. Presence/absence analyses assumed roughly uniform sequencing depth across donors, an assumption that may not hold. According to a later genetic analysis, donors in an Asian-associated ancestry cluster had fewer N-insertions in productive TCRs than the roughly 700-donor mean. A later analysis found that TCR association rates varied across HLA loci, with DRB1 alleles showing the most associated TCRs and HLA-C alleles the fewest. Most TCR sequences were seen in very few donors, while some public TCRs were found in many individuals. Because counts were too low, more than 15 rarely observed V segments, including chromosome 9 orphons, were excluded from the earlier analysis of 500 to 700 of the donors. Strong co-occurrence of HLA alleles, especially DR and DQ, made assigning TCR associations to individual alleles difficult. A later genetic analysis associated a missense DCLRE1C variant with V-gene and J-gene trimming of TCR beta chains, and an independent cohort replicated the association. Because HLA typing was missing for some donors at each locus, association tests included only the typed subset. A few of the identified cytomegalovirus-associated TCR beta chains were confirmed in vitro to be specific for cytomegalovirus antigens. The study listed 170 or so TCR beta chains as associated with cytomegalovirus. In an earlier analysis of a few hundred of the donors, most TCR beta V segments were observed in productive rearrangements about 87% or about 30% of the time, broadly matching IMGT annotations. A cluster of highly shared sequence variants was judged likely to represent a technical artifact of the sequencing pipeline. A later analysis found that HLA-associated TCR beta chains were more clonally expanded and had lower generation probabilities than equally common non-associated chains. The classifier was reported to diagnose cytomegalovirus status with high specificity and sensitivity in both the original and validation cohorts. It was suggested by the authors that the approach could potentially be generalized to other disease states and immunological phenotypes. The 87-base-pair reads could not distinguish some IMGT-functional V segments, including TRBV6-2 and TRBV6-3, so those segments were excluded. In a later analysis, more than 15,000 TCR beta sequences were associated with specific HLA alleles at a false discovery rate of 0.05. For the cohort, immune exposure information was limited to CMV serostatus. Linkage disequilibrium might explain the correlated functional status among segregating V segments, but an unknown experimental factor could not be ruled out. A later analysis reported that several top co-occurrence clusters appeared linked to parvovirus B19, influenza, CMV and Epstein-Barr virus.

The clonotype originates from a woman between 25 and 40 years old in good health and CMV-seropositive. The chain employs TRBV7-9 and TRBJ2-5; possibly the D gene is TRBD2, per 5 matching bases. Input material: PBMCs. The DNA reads TGTGCCAGCAGCTTAGTTGGGCGACTACAAGAGACCCAGTACTTC. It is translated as CASSLVGRLQETQYF. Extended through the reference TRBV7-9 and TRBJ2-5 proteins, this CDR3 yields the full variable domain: DTGVSQNPRHKITKRGQNVTFRCDPISEHNRLYWYRQTLGQGPEFLTYFQNEAQLEKSRLLSDRFSAERPKGSFSTLEIQRTEQGDSAMYLCASSLVGRLQETQYFGPGTRLLVL.